Presented here are 26 T cell receptor beta chains from one specimen sequenced in a study of PD-L1 blockade in urothelial cancer. The table came from immunoSEQ multiplex PCR; TCRdb's copy has only in-frame clones and leaves some out. In the table there are around 27,000 clones, 80% to 85% of which are singletons. The sequencing here drew on PBMCs, taken around atezolizumab (anti-PD-L1) treatment. The receptors were sampled from a man aged 50-60 years with urothelial cancer.

The chain carries TRBV5-1 and TRBJ1-1, with D hard to call. Trimming pared 5 bases from V and 4 bases from J, leaving 15 bases between. CDR1 is SGHRS, CDR2 YFSETQ, per germline. The CDR3 consists of 14 residues. The CDR3: CASSETPTGTEAFF. For the CDR3, the DNA is TGCGCCAGCAGTGAAACACCGACGGGCACTGAAGCTTTCTTT.

V usage is TRBV6-5 and J usage is TRBJ1-1; no clear D gene. Germline loops: CDR1 MNHEY, CDR2 SVGAGI. This CDR3 comprises 14 residues. V was trimmed by 5 bases and J by 1 base, leaving 11 bases between them. The CDR3 here is CASSPVAGNTEAFF. CDR3 bases: TGTGCCAGCAGTCCGGTCGCGGGGAACACTGAAGCTTTCTTT.

This clone has more than one count but fewer than ten. V gene TRBV7-6 combines with J gene TRBJ1-5, with 8 nucleotides matching TRBD1. This CDR3 has 14 residues. Trimming cost V 5 bases and J 4 bases; bases outside gene matches: 4. From germline, CDR1 is SGHVS and CDR2 FNYEAQ. CDR3 DNA: TGTGCCAGCAGCGCGGGACAGGCAAATCAGCCCCAGCATTTT. The encoded protein is CASSAGQANQPQHF.

This chain links TRBV4-1 with TRBJ2-2, with 13 bases that match TRBD2. Germline V lookup: CDR1 MGHRA, CDR2 YSYEKL. The trim removed 4 bases at V and 5 bases at J, leaving 7 bases unmatched. This CDR3 has 17 amino acids. The CDR3 spells CASSRTSGRARTGELFF. CDR3 bases: TGCGCCAGCAGCCGAACTAGCGGGAGGGCGAGGACCGGGGAGCTGTTTTTT.

The J gene is TRBJ2-1, the V gene TRBV5-1; tentative D call: TRBD1 (5 bases). CDR3 size: 15 residues. V dropped 0 bases and J dropped 5 bases, with 12 bases sitting between them. Germline CDR1 is SGHRS and CDR2 is YFSETQ. CDR3 region: CASSLVGAFDNEQFF. CDR3 nucleotide sequence: TGCGCCAGCAGCTTGGTTGGGGCCTTCGACAATGAGCAGTTCTTC.

The J gene is TRBJ2-2, the V gene TRBV6-6, with 7 bases identical to TRBD2. CDR1 is MNHNY, CDR2 SVGAGI, per germline (reference sequence). The V segment lost 7 bases and the J segment 6 bases; nucleotides outside the gene matches: 5. This CDR3 has 13 amino acids. CDR3: CASMAGRAGELFF. As DNA, the CDR3 is TGTGCCAGCATGGCAGGGAGGGCCGGGGAGCTGTTTTTT.

The rearrangement uses TRBV27 and TRBJ2-7; TRBD1 matches at 7 bases. J lost 1 base, V lost 2 bases, and 2 bases had no gene match. Germline V gene data show CDR1 as MNHEY and CDR2 as SMNVEV (reference sequence). The CDR3 runs 14 residues. In DNA, the CDR3 is TGTGCCAGCAGTTTAGGGACAGCGTCCTACGAGCAGTACTTC. The encoded protein is CASSLGTASYEQYF.

The rearrangement uses TRBV4-1 and TRBJ1-1, with 10 bases identical to TRBD1. The length of the CDR3 is 15 residues. The ends lost 1 base at V and 11 bases at J; junction bases unmatched: 10. Germline values: CDR1 MGHRA, CDR2 YSYEKL. The CDR3 sequence is CASSQGDRGRFLAFF. The CDR3 bases are TGCGCCAGCAGCCAAGGAGACAGGGGGCGATTTTTGGCTTTCTTT.

The chain links TRBV5-1 to TRBJ2-7; D unresolved. Per germline, CDR1 SGHRS and CDR2 YFSETQ. CDR3 length: 13 residues. V dropped 0 bases and J dropped 0 bases, with 4 bases sitting between them. The CDR3 nucleotides are TGCGCCAGCAGCTTGGTCGGCTCCTACGAGCAGTACTTC. Encoded protein: CASSLVGSYEQYF.

The chain joins TRBV2 to TRBJ1-5; 7 bases line up with TRBD1. Germline V gives CDR1 SNHLY, CDR2 FYNNEI. The V gene end was trimmed by 8 bases and the J gene end by 2 bases; junction bases not matched to a gene: 9. CDR3 length: 15 amino acids. This chain's CDR3 is CASGSGQFGNQPQHF. CDR3 DNA: TGTGCCAGCGGGTCGGGACAGTTTGGCAATCAGCCCCAGCATTTT.

The chain couples TRBV2 to TRBJ2-7; D call uncertain. CDR3 size: 12 residues. The germline gives CDR1 SNHLY, CDR2 FYNNEI. V lost 7 bases and J lost 2, with 9 bases in between. CDR3 DNA: TGTGCCAGCACTTTAACAGCCTACGAGCAGTACGTC. Protein product: CASTLTAYEQYV.

V gene TRBV5-6 combines with J gene TRBJ2-1, with D hard to call. V dropped 6 bases and J dropped 0 bases, with 10 bases sitting between them. Germline V gene lookup returns CDR1 SGHDT and CDR2 YYEEEE. The CDR3 sequence is 14 residues long. The CDR3, as DNA: TGTGCCAGCATCGGAGCCAGCTCCTACAATGAGCAGTTCTTC. Residues: CASIGASSYNEQFF.

CDR3 loop: CASSFSTGTYGYTF. The CDR3 coding sequence is TGTGCCAGCAGCTTCTCCACAGGGACCTATGGCTACACCTTC. The V and J genes are TRBV7-6 and TRBJ1-2; TRBD1 is a possible D gene (6 bases). V shed 3 bases and J shed 4 bases, with 12 bases lying between them. Germline CDR1 reads SGHVS; CDR2 reads FNYEAQ. The CDR3 length is 14 residues.

This rearrangement joins TRBV6-6 to TRBJ1-1, with 9 bases fitting TRBD1. V gave up 6 bases and J gave up 4 bases; unmatched junction bases: 12. The CDR3 contains 16 residues. In germline, CDR1 is MNHNY, CDR2 SVGAGI (reference sequence). CDR3 coding DNA: TGTGCCAGCAGAACCGGGACAGGGATTAGGAGCACTGAAGCTTTCTTT. Translating gives CASRTGTGIRSTEAFF.

The chain employs TRBV4-2 and TRBJ1-2; maybe TRBD1 (5 bases). The CDR3 is 13 residues long. Deletions cut 0 bases from V and 8 bases from J, with 10 bases between. Germline lookup yields CDR1 LGHNA and CDR2 YNFKEQ. The CDR3 here is CASSQDQGGGYTF. The CDR3 nucleotides are TGTGCCAGCAGCCAAGATCAGGGTGGCGGCTACACCTTC.

The chain combines TRBV9 with TRBJ2-2; perhaps TRBD1 as D (6 bases). Deletions cut 0 bases from V and 6 bases from J, with 6 bases between. The CDR3 runs 13 residues. The germline gives CDR1 SGDLS, CDR2 YYNGEE. For the CDR3, the DNA is TGTGCCAGCAGCGTAGAGGGGGCCGGGGAGCTGTTTTTT. This sequence encodes CASSVEGAGELFF.

The chain joins TRBV4-1 to TRBJ2-5; 11 bases line up with TRBD2. Germline CDR1 reads MGHRA; CDR2 reads YSYEKL. J gave up 5 bases and V 1 base, and 9 bases lay outside the gene matches. CDR3 length equals 17 residues. The CDR3 DNA is TGCGCCAGCAGCCAAGTGGTAGCGGGAGGGCCAAGGGAGACCCAGTACTTC. This codes for CASSQVVAGGPRETQYF.

The V and J genes are TRBV9 and TRBJ2-3, with 10 bases lining up with TRBD2. The CDR3 consists of 16 residues. After removal of 1 base from V and 5 bases from J, the junction contained 7 bases not matched to a gene. Germline V gene lookup returns CDR1 SGDLS and CDR2 YYNGEE. The DNA for the CDR3 is TGTGCCAGCAGCGTATCTCTAGCGGGGGCTGGAGATACGCAGTATTTT. Its protein product is CASSVSLAGAGDTQYF.

The chain combines TRBV5-1 with TRBJ1-1; 8 positions match TRBD1. CDR3 size: 12 residues. From germline, CDR1 is SGHRS and CDR2 YFSETQ. V shed 7 bases, J shed 4 bases, and the junction held 3 bases outside the gene matches. The DNA of the CDR3 is TGCGCCAGCTCAACAGGGGGCACTGAAGCTTTCTTT. Encoded protein: CASSTGGTEAFF.

The chain uses TRBV6-5 and TRBJ1-2; D gene ambiguous. Germline lookup yields CDR1 MNHEY and CDR2 SVGAGI. Trimming stripped 2 bases from V and 8 bases from J, with 9 bases between. The CDR3 runs to 12 residues. The DNA of the CDR3 is TGTGCCAGCAGTTACCGCCGCGGGGGCTACACCTTC. Its translation is CASSYRRGGYTF.

In its sample, this clone was seen a few times. The chain has TRBV11-2 and TRBJ1-3; TRBD1 agrees at 10 bases. Germline CDR1 is SGHAT and CDR2 is FQNNGV. V gave up 5 bases and J gave up 4 bases; unmatched junction bases: 5. The CDR3 loop spans 15 amino acids. The DNA of the CDR3 is TGTGCCAGCAGCCGTGGGACAGGGGAAGGAAACACCATATATTTT. Protein: CASSRGTGEGNTIYF.

The chain uses TRBV25-1 and TRBJ1-1; TRBD1 matches at 8 bases. This CDR3 has 14 amino acids. The junction had 2 bases not matched to a gene; V was cut back by 4 bases and J by 1 base. The germline V gene encodes CDR1 MGHDK and CDR2 SYGVNS. CDR3 sequence: CASSGTGTNTEAFF. The CDR3 region has the DNA TGTGCCAGCAGTGGGACAGGGACGAACACTGAAGCTTTCTTT.

The chain is built from TRBV7-6 and TRBJ2-3; a weak D match, TRBD2 (5 bases). The germline CDR1 and CDR2 sequences are SGHVS and FNYEAQ. This CDR3 spans 14 amino acids. Trimming took off 2 bases at V and 4 bases at J, with 10 bases between the two ends. CDR3 in amino acids: CASSLSGLPDTQYF. The CDR3 region has the DNA TGTGCCAGCAGCTTAAGCGGACTTCCAGATACGCAGTATTTT.

The chain is built from TRBV6-5 and TRBJ1-2; 10 bases are a match to TRBD1. The CDR3 extends over 14 amino acids. CDR1 is MNHEY and CDR2 is SVGAGI in the germline V gene. After removal of 0 bases from V and 6 bases from J, the junction contained 1 base not matched to a gene. The DNA of the CDR3 is TGTGCCAGCAGTTACTCAGGACAGGGGGATGGCTACACCTTC. As protein: CASSYSGQGDGYTF.

The chain combines TRBV4-1 with TRBJ2-7; no clear D gene. The CDR3 length is 12 residues. V shed 4 bases and J shed 4 bases, with 8 bases lying between them. Germline assignment: CDR1 MGHRA and CDR2 YSYEKL. CDR3 nucleotide sequence: TGCGCCAGCAGCCCCGGTCCTTACGAGCAGTACTTC. It specifies CASSPGPYEQYF.

The CDR3, as DNA: TGTGCCAGCAGCCAGGTTAGGGCGGGAGAGAGATACAATGAGCAGTTCTTC. Protein: CASSQVRAGERYNEQFF. The J gene is TRBJ2-1, the V gene TRBV4-2, with 7 bases lining up with TRBD2. This CDR3 is 17 amino acids long. Germline V gene lookup returns CDR1 LGHNA and CDR2 YNFKEQ. The J segment lost 4 bases and the V segment lost 3 bases, leaving 12 bases of the junction unmatched.